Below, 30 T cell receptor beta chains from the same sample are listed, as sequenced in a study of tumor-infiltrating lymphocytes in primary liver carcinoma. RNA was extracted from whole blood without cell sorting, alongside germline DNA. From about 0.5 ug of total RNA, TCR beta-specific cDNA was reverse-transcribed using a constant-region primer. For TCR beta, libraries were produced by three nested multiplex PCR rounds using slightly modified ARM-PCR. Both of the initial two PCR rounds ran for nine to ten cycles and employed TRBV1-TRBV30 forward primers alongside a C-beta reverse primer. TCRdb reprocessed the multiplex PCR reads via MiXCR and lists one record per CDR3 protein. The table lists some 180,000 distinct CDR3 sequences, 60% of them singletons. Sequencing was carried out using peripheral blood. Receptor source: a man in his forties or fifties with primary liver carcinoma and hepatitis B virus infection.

CDR3: CASSLQRGSYEQYF. The CDR3 coding sequence is TGTGCCAGCAGTTTACAGAGGGGCTCTTACGAGCAGTACTTC. The chain couples TRBV12-3 or TRBV12-4 to TRBJ2-7; D is perhaps TRBD1 or TRBD2 (5 bases each). Trimming removed 2 bases from V and 4 bases from J, with 12 bases in between. The CDR3 has 14 amino acids.

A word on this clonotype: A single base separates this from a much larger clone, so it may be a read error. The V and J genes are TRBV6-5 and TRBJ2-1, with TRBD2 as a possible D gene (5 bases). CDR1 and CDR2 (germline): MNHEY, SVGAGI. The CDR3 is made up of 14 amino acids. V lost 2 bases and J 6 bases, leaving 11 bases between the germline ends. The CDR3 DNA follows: TGTGCCAGCAGTTACGGGTCGAGCGGCAATGAGCAGTTCTTC. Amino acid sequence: CASSYGSSGNEQFF.

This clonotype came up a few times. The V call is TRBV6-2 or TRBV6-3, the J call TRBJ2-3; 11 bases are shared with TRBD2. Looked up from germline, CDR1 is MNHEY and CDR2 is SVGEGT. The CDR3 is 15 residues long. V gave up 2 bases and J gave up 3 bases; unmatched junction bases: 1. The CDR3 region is CASSYRTSGTDTQYF. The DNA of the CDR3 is TGTGCCAGCAGTTACCGGACTAGCGGGACAGATACGCAGTATTTT.

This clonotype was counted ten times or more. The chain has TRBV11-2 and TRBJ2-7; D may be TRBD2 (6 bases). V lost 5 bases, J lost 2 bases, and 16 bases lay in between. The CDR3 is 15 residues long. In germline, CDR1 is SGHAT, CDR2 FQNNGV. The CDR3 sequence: CASSLGGTLPYEQYF. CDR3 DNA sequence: TGTGCCAGCAGCCTCGGCGGGACTCTACCCTACGAGCAGTACTTC.

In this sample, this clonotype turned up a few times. CDR3 nucleotides: TGTGCCAGCAGCCAAAGCGACAGCCCCGGGGAGCTGTTTTTT. Protein: CASSQSDSPGELFF. The rearrangement joins TRBV4-2 to TRBJ2-2, with D perhaps TRBD1 (5 bases). Germline CDR1 and CDR2: LGHNA and YNFKEQ. Trimming took off 2 bases at V and 6 bases at J, with 10 bases between the two ends. The CDR3 sequence is 14 residues long.

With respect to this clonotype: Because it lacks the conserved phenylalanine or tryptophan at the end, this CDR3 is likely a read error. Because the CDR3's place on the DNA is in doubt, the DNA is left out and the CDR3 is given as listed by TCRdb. Here the CDR3 reads CASSLEISSYDHYS. This chain links TRBV11-2 with TRBJ2-7. CDR1 SGHAT and CDR2 FQNNGV come from the germline V gene. The CDR3 length is 14 residues, termini included.

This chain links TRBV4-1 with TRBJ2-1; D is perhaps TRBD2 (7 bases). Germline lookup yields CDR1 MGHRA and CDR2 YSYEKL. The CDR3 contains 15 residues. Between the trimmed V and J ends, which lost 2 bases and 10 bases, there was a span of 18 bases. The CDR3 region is CASSQKGGGIAEQFF. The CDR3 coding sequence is TGCGCCAGCAGCCAAAAGGGCGGGGGCATAGCGGAGCAGTTCTTC.

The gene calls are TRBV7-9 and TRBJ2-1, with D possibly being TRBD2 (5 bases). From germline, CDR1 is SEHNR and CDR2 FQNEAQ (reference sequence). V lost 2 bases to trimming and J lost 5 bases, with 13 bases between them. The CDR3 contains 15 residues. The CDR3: CASSLTRERNNEQFF. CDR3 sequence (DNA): TGTGCCAGCAGCTTAACTCGGGAAAGGAACAATGAGCAGTTCTTC.

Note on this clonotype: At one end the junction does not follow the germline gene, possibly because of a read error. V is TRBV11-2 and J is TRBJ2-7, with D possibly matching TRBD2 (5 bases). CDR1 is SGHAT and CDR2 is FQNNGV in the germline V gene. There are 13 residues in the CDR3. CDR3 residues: CTSSYGDAYEQYF. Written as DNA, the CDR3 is TGTACCAGCAGCTACGGGGATGCCTACGAGCAGTACTTC.

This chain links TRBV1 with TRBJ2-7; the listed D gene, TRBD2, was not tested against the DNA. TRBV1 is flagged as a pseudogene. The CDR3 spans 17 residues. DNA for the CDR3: TGCACCAGCAGCCAAGATTCGCGGGATAATTTTCTTTACGAGCAGTACTTC. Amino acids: CTSSQDSRDNFLYEQYF.

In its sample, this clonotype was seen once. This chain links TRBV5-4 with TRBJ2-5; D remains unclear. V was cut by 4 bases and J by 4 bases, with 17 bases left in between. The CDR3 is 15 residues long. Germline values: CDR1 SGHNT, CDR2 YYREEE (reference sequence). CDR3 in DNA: TGTGCCAGCAGCCCACCCCCCCCGGGCAGAGAGACCCAGTACTTC. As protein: CASSPPPPGRETQYF. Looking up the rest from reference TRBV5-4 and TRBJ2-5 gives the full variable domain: ETGVTQSPTHLIKTRGQQVTLRCSSQSGHNTVSWYQQALGQGPQFIFQYYREEENGRGNFPPRFSGLQFPNYSSELNVNALELDDSALYLCASSPPPPGRETQYFGPGTRLLVL.

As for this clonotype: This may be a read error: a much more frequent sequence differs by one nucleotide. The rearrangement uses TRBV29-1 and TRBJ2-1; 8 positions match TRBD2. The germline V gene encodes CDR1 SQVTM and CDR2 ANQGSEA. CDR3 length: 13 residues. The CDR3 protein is CGGGGLAYNEQFF. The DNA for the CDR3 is TGCGGCGGTGGTGGACTAGCTTACAATGAGCAGTTCTTC.

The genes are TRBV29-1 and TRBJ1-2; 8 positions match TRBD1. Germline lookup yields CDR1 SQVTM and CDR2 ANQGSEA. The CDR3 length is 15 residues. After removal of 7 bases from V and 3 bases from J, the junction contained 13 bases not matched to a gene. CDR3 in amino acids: CSAKDRERRDYGYTF. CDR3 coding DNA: TGCAGCGCTAAGGACAGGGAGCGGAGGGACTATGGCTACACCTTC.

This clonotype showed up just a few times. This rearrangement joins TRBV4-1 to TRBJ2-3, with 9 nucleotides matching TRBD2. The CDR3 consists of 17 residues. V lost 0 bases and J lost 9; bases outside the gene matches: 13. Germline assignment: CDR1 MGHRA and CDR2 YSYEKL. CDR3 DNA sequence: TGCGCCAGCAGCCAAGATAGATGGCGGGAGGGGGCATCAACGCAGTATTTT. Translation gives CASSQDRWREGASTQYF.

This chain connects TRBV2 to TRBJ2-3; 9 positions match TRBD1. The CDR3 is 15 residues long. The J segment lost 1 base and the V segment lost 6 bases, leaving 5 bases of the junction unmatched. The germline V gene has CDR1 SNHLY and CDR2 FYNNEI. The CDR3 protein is CASRADRGGTDTQYF. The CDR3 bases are TGTGCCAGCAGGGCGGACAGGGGCGGCACAGATACGCAGTATTTT.

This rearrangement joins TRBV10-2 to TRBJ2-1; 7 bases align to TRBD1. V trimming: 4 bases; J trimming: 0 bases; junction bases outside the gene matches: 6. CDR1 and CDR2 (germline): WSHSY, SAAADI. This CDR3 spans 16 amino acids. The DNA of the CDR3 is TGCGCCAGCAGTGGCTGGGACAGTAGCTCCTACAATGAGCAGTTCTTC. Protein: CASSGWDSSSYNEQFF.

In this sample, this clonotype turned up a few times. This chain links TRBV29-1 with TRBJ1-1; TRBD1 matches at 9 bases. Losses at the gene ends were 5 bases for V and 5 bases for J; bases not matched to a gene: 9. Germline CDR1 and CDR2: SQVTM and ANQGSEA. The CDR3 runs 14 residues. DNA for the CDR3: TGCAGCGTTCAACCGGGACAGGGTAAGACTGAAGCTTTCTTT. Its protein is CSVQPGQGKTEAFF.

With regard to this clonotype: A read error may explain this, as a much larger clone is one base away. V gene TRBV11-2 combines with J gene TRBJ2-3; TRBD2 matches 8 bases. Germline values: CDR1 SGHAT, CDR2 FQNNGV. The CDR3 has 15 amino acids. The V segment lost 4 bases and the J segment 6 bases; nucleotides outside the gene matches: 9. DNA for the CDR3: TGTGCCAGCAGCTGGGGGTCGGGAGGGCCCGATACGCAGTATTTT. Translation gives CASSWGSGGPDTQYF.

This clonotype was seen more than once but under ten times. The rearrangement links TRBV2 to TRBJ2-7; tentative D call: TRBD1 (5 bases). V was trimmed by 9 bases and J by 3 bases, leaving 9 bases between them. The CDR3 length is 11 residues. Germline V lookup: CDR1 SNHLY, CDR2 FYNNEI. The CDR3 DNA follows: TGTGCCAGTAGTACAGGCTACGAGCAGTACTTC. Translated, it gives CASSTGYEQYF.

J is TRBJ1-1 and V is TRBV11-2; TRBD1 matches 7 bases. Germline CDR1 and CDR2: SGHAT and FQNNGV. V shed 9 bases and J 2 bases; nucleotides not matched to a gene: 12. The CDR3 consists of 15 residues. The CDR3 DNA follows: TGTGCCAGGAGCAGGGGGACTACAACCAACACTGAAGCTTTCTTT. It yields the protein CARSRGTTTNTEAFF.

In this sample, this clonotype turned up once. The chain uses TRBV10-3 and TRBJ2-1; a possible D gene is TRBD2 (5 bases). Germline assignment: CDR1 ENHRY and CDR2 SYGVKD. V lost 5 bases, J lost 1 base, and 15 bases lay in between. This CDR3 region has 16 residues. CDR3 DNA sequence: TGTGCCATCAGTTACATAGGAGGTTGGTCCTACAATGAGCAGTTCTTC. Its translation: CAISYIGGWSYNEQFF.

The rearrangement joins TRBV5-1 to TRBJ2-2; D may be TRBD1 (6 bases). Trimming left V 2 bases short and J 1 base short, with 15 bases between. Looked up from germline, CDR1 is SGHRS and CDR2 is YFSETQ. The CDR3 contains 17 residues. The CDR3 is CASSLIQGWWNTGELFF. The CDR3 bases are TGCGCCAGCAGCTTAATCCAGGGGTGGTGGAACACCGGGGAGCTGTTTTTT.

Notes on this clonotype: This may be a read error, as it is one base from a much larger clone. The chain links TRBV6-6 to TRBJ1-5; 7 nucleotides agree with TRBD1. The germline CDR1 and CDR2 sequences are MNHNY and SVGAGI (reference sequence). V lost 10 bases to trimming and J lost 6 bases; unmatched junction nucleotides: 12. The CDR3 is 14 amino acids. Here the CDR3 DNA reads TGTGCCAACACTGAACAGGGGTCCGGTCAGCCCCAGCATTTT. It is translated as CANTEQGSGQPQHF.

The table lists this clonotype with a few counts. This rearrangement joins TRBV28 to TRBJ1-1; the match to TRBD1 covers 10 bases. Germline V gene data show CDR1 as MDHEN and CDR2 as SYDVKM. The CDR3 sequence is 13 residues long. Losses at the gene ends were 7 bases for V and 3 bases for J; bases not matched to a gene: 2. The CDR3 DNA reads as TGTGCCAGCACTGGACAGGGGGACACTGAAGCTTTCTTT. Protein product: CASTGQGDTEAFF.

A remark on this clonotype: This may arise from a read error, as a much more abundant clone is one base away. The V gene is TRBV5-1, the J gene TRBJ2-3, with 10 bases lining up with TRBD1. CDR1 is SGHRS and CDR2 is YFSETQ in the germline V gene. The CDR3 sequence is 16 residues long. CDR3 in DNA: TGCGCCAGCAGCTACCGGGACAGGGGTGGCACATATACGCAGTATTTT. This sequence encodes CASSYRDRGGTYTQYF.

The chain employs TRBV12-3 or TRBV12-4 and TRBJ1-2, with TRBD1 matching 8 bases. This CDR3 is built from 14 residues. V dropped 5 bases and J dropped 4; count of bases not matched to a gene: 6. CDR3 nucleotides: TGTGCCAGCAGTGACAGGGGTCGCCGCTATGGCTACACCTTC. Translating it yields CASSDRGRRYGYTF.

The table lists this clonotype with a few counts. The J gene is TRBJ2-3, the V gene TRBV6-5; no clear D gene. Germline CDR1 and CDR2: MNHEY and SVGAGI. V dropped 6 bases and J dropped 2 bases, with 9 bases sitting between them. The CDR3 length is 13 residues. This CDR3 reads CASSLLATDTQYF. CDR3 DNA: TGTGCCAGCAGCCTACTGGCCACAGATACGCAGTATTTT.

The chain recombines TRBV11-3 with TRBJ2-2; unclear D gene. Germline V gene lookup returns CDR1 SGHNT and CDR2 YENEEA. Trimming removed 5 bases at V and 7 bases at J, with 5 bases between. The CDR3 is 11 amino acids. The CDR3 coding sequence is TGTGCCAGCAGCCCTTACGGGGAGCTGTTTTTT. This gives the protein CASSPYGELFF. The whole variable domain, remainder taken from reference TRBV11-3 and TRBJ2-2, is EAGVVQSPRYKIIEKKQPVAFWCNPISGHNTLYWYLQNLGQGPELLIRYENEEAVDDSQLPKDRFSAERLKGVDSTLKIQPAELGDSAVYLCASSPYGELFFGEGSRLTVL.

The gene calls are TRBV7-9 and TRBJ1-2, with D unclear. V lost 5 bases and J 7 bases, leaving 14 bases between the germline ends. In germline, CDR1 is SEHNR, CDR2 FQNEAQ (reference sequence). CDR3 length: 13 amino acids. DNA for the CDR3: TGTGCCAGCAGCACCCAAGAGAGGTCTGGCTACACCTTC. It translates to CASSTQERSGYTF.

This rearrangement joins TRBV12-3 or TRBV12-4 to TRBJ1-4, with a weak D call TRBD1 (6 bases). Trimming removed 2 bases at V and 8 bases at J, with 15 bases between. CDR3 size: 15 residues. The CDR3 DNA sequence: TGTGCCAGCAGTTTAAGGTTTACAGGGAGCGAAAAACTGTTTTTT. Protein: CASSLRFTGSEKLFF.